The present entry profiles one TCR beta chain with its context. Here immunoSEQ multiplex PCR was the method, and the copy in TCRdb shows in-frame clones only, minus some. The table lists 50,000 to 70,000 clones, 70% to 80% of them singletons. The V and J ends lost 5 bases and 9 bases, in that order; junction bases with no gene match: 6. The CDR3 is 13 residues long. The germline V gene has CDR1 SGHNT and CDR2 YENEEA. These data originate in a study of memory CD4+ T cells and cytomegalovirus serostatus. The sort gate was single viable CD3+CD4+CD8-CD45RO+ cells for memory CD4+ T cells. The rearrangement links TRBV11-3 to TRBJ2-1; 8 bases fit TRBD1. This receptor was identified in an adult in good health and CMV-seronegative. The specimen was memory CD4+ T cells from blood. The CDR3 nucleotides read TGTGCCAGCAGCCCAGGGGGCGGGTTTGAGCAGTTCTTC. Protein product: CASSPGGGFEQFF. The full variable domain, with the rest looked up from reference TRBV11-3 and TRBJ2-1, is EAGVVQSPRYKIIEKKQPVAFWCNPISGHNTLYWYLQNLGQGPELLIRYENEEAVDDSQLPKDRFSAERLKGVDSTLKIQPAELGDSAVYLCASSPGGGFEQFFGPGTRLTVL.